This TCR beta chain was identified during a study of cytomegalovirus exposure and HLA in healthy donors. J lost 7 bases, V lost 5 bases, and 7 bases had no gene match. Per the germline V gene, CDR1 is SGHVS and CDR2 is FNYEAQ. This CDR3 is built from 13 residues. 60 Vbeta and 13 Jbeta primers were used in PCR. The assay was immunoSEQ multiplex PCR, and TCRdb's table has in-frame clones only and misses some. The sample yields about 120,000 clones, roughly four fifths seen once. Sequences were obtained from PBMCs. The rearrangement uses TRBV7-6 and TRBJ2-5, with 7 nucleotides matching TRBD1. This receptor was identified in a middle-aged woman in good health and CMV-seropositive. Written as DNA, the CDR3 is TGTGCCAGCAGCCCCGACAGGGAAGGGACCCAGTACTTC. It codes for CASSPDREGTQYF.